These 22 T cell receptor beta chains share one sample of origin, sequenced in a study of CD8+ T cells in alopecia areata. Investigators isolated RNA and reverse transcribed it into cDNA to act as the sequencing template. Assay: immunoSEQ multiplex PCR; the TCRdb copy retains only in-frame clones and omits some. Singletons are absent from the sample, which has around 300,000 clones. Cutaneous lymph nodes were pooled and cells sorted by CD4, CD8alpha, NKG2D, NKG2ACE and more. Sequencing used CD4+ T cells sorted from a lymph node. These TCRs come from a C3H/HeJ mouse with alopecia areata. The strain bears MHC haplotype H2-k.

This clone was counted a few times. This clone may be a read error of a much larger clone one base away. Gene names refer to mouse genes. The CDR3 loop reads CASRGTGGTGQLYF. The part of the CDR3 DNA that was read is TGTGCCAGCAGAGGGACAGGGGGCACCGGG. The chain uses TRBV14 and TRBJ2-2; 11 bases agree with TRBD1. From the germline J gene comes the end of the CDR3, since the read stops 4 residues before it. The CDR3 length is 14 residues. Germline V gives CDR1 SGHDT, CDR2 FRDEAV. The V and J ends lost 5 bases and 4 bases, in that order; junction bases with no gene match: 1. The whole variable domain, filled in from reference TRBV14 and TRBJ2-2, reads EAGVTQSPRYAVLQEGQAVSFWCDPISGHDTLYWYQQPRDQGPQLLVYFRDEAVIDNSQLPSDRFSAVRPKGTNSTLKIQSAKQGDTATYLCASRGTGGTGQLYFGEGSKLTVL.

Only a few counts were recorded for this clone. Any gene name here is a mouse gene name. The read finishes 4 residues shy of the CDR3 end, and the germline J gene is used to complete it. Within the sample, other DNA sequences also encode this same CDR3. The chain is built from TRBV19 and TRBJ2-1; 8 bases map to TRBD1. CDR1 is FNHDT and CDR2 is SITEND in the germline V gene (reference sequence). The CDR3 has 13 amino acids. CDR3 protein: CASSIRGRAEQFF. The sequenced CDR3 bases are TGTGCCAGCAGTATCAGGGGGCGGGCT.

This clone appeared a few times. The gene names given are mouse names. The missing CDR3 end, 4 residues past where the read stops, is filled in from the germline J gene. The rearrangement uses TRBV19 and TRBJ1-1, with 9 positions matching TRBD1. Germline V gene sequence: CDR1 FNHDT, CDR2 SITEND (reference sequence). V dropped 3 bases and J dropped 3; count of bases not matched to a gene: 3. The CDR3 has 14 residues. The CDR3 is CASSKGTGHTEVFF. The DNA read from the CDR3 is TGTGCCAGCAGTAAAGGGACAGGGCACACA. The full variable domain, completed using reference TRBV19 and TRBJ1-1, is GGIITQTPKFLIGQEGQKLTLKCQQNFNHDTMYWYRQDSGKGLRLIYYSITENDLQKGDLSEGYDASREKKSSFSLTVTSAQKNEMAVFLCASSKGTGHTEVFFGKGTRLTVV.

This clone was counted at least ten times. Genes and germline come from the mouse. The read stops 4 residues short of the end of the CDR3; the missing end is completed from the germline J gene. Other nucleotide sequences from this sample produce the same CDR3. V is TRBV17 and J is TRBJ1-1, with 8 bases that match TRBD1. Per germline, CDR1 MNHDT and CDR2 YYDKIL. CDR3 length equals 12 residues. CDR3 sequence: CASSRDRTEVFF. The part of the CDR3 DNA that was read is TGTGCTAGCAGTCGGGACAGGACA. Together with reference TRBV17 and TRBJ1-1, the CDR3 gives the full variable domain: DTTVKQNPRYKLARVGKPVNLICSQTMNHDTMYWYQKKPNQAPKLLLFYYDKILNREADTFEKFQSSRPNNSFCSLYIGSAGLEYSAMYLCASSRDRTEVFFGKGTRLTVV.

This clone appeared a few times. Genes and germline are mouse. The DNA read from the CDR3 is TGCACCTGCAACCGGGACAGGGGTTGGGGAAACACCGGG. Protein sequence: CTCNRDRGWGNTG. The entire CDR3 protein reads CTCNRDRGWGNTGQLYF. The chain recombines TRBV1 with TRBJ2-2; 10 positions match TRBD1. With the read ending 4 residues before the CDR3 end, the germline J gene is used to fill in that end. CDR1 and CDR2 from the germline V gene are NSQYPW and LRSPGD (reference sequence). CDR3 length equals 17 residues. The V gene end was trimmed by 7 bases and the J gene end by 1 base; junction bases not matched to a gene: 9.

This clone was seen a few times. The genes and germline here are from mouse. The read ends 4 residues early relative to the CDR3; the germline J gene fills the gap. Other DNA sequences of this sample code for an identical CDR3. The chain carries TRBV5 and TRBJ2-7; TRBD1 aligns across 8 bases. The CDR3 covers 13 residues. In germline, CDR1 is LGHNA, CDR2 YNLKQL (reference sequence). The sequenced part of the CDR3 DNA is TGTGCCAGCAGCCATACAGGGGGGTAT. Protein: CASSHTGGY. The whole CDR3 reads CASSHTGGYEQYF.

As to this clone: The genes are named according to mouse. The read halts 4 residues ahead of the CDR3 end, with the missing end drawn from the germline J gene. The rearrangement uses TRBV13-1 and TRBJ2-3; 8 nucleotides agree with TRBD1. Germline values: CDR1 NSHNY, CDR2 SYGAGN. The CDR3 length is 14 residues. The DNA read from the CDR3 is TGTGCCAGCAGTGCCCGGACAGGGAGAGAA. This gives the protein CASSARTGRE. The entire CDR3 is CASSARTGRETLYF.

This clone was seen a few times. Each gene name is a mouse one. The CDR3 reads CASSVRLGGQDTQYF. CDR3 bases read: TGTGCCAGCAGTGTCCGACTGGGGGGGCAAGAC. The rearrangement joins TRBV13-3 to TRBJ2-5; 11 bases match TRBD2. The read ends 4 residues shy of where the CDR3 ends; the end is completed using the germline J gene. CDR1 and CDR2 (germline): NNHDY, SYVADS. The CDR3 consists of 15 residues. With 3 bases clipped from V and 3 bases from J, the junction kept 3 bases outside the gene matches.

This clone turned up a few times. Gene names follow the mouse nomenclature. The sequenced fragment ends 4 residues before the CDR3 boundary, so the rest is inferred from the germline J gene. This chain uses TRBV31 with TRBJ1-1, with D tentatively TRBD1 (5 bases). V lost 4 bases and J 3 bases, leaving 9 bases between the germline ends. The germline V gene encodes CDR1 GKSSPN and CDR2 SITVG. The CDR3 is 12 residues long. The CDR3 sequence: CAWMGVDTEVFF. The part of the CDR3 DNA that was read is TGTGCCTGGATGGGGGTGGACACA.

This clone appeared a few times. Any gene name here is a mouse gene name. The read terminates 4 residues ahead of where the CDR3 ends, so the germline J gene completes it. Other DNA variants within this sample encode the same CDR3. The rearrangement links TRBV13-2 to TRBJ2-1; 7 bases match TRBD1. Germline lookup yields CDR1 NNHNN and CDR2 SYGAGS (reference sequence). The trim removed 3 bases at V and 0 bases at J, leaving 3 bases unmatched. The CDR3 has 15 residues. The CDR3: CASGGNRGNYAEQFF. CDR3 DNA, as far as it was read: TGTGCCAGCGGTGGAAACAGGGGTAACTATGCT.

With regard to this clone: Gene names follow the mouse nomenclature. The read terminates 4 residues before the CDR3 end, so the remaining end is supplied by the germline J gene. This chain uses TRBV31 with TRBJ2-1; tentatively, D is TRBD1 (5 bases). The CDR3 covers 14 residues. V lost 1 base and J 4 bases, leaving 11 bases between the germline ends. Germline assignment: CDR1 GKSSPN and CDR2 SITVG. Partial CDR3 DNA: TGTGCCTGGAGTCCCCAGGGAAGTTATGCT. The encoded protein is CAWSPQGSYA. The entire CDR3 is CAWSPQGSYAEQFF. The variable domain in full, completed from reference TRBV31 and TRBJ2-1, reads AQTIHQWPVAEIKAVGSPLSLGCTIKGKSSPNLYWYWQATGGTLQQLFYSITVGQVESVVQLNLSASRPKDDQFILSTEKLLLSHSGFYLCAWSPQGSYAEQFFGPGTRLTVL.

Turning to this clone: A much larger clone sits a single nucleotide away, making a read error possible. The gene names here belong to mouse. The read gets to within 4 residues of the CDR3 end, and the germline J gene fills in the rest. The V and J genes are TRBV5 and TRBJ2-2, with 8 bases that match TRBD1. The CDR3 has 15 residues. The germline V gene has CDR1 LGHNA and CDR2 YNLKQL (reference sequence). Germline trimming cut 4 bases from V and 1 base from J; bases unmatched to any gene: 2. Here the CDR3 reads CASSPDRGNTGQLYF. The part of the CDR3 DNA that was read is TGTGCCAGCAGCCCCGACAGGGGAAACACCGGG.

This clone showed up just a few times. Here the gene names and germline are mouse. CDR3 DNA (partial): TGTGCCTGGAGTCGTGGGGGTACTAGTGCAGAA. It specifies CAWSRGGTSAE. The whole CDR3 sequence is CAWSRGGTSAETLYF. The chain is built from TRBV31 and TRBJ2-3; TRBD2 might be the D (6 bases). With the read ending 4 residues before the CDR3 end, the germline J gene is used to fill in that end. V lost 1 base and J lost 0, with 11 bases in between. CDR1 is GKSSPN, CDR2 SITVG, per germline. The CDR3 loop spans 15 amino acids. Together with reference TRBV31 and TRBJ2-3, the CDR3 gives the full variable domain: AQTIHQWPVAEIKAVGSPLSLGCTIKGKSSPNLYWYWQATGGTLQQLFYSITVGQVESVVQLNLSASRPKDDQFILSTEKLLLSHSGFYLCAWSRGGTSAETLYFGSGTRLTVL.

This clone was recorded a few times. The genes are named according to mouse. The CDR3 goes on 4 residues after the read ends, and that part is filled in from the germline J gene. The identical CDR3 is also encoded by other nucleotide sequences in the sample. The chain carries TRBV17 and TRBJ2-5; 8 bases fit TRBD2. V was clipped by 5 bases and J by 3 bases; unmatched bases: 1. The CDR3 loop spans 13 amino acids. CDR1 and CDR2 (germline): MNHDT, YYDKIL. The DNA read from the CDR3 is TGTGCTAGCAGTCGGACTGGGCAAGAC. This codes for CASSRTGQD. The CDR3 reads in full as CASSRTGQDTQYF.

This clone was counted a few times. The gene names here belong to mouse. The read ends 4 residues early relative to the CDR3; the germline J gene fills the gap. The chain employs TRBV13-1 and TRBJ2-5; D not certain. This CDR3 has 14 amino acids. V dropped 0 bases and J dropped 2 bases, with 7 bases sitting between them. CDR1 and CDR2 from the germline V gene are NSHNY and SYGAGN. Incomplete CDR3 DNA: TGTGCCAGCAGTGATGGATACAGCCAAGAC. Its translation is CASSDGYSQD. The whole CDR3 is CASSDGYSQDTQYF.

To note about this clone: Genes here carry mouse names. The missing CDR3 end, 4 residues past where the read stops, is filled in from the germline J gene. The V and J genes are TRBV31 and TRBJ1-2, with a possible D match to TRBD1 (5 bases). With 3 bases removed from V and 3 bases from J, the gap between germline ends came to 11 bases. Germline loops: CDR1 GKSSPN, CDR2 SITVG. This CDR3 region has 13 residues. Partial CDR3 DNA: TGTGCCTGGAGCTCAGGGTTGGACTCC. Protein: CAWSSGLDS. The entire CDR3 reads CAWSSGLDSDYTF.

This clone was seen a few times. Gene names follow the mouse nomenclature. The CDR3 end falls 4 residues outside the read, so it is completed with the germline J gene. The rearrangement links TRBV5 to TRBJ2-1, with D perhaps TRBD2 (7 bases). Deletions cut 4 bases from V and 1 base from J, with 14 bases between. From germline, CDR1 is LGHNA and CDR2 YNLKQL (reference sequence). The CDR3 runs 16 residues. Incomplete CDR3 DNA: TGTGCCAGCAGCCTCGGCGGGGGGCCCAACTATGCT. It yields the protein CASSLGGGPNYA. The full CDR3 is CASSLGGGPNYAEQFF.

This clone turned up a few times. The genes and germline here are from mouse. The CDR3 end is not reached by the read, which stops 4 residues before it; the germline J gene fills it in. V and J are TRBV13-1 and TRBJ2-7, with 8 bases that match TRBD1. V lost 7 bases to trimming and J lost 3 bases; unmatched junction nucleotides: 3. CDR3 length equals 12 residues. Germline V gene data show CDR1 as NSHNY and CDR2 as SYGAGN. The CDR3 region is CASVDRGYEQYF. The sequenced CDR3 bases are TGTGCCAGCGTCGACAGGGGCTAT.

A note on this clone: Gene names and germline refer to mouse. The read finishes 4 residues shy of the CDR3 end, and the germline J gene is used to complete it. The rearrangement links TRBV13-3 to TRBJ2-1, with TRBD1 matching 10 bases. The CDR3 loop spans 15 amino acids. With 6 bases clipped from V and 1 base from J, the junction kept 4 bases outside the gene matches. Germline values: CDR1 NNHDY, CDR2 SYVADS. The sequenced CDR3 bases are TGTGCCAGCACCCCGGGACAGGGGAACTATGCT. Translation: CASTPGQGNYA. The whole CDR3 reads CASTPGQGNYAEQFF.

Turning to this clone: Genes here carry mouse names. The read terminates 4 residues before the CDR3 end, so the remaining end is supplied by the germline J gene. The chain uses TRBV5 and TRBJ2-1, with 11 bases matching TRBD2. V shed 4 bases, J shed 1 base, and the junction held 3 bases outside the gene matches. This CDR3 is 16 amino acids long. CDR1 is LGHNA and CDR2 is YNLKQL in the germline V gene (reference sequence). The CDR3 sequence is CASSLGDWGNYAEQFF. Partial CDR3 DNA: TGTGCCAGCAGCCTAGGGGACTGGGGGAACTATGCT.

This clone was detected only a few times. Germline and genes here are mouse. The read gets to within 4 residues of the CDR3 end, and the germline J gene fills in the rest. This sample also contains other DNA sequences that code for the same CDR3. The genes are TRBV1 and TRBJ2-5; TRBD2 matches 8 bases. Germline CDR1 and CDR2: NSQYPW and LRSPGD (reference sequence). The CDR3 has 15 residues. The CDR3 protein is CTCSADAGGRDTQYF. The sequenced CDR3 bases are TGCACCTGCAGTGCAGATGCTGGGGGGAGAGAC.

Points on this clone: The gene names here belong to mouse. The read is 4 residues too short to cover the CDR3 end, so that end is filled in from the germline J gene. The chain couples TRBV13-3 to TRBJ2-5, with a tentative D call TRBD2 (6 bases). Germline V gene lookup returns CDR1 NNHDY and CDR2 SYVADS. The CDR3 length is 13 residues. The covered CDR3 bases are TGTGCCAGCAGTGACCTGGGGAAAGAC. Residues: CASSDLGKD. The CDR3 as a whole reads CASSDLGKDTQYF.